What follows is one T cell receptor beta chain and its context. Its target is not known. The sample originates from a study of cytomegalovirus exposure and HLA in healthy donors. 60 Vbeta and 13 Jbeta primers were used in PCR. Authors' analysis steps: A later analysis tallied approximately 87 million unique TCR beta chains, roughly 11 million of them shared. Some clones are missing from TCRdb's copy, which holds only in-frame ones; the method was immunoSEQ multiplex PCR. For V, J and clone size, that table is used; D and trimming come from the DNA. This sample has some 130,000 clones, with roughly 65% found just once. The germline gives CDR1 GTSNPN, CDR2 SVGIG (reference sequence). The CDR3 runs to 14 residues. V shed 1 base, J shed 8 bases, and the junction held 5 bases outside the gene matches. Study-wide results and limits: A later analysis associated around 17,000 TCR beta sequences with HLA alleles at a 0.05 false discovery rate.

V and J are TRBV30 and TRBJ1-6; 7 bases map to TRBD1. The clonotype originates from a man aged 35 to 55 in good health and CMV-seropositive. Sequences were obtained from PBMCs. CDR3 nucleotides: TGTGCCTGGAGTGCACAGGGGAAGGATTCACCCCTCCACTTT. Translation: CAWSAQGKDSPLHF.